These T cell receptor beta chains were read from a single sample in a study of radiation and T cells in renal cell carcinoma. The method was immunoSEQ multiplex PCR; TCRdb's version includes in-frame clones alone and lacks a portion of them. The sample carries about 26,000 clones, about 84% recorded once. Sequences were derived from blood, sampled from a patient whose treatment included radiotherapy and nephrectomy. The origin of the receptors is a man aged 60 to 69 with renal cell carcinoma. CDR3s include the opening cysteine and the closing phenylalanine or tryptophan. The order of the fields is CDR3 length, V gene, J gene, CDR3 protein.

16,TRBV28,TRBJ2-7,CAAGRFGAGGRNEQYF
16,TRBV9,TRBJ1-3,CASSERGAGSGNTIYF
14,TRBV11-2,TRBJ2-1,CASSYPGTLNEQFF
14,TRBV6-6,TRBJ2-7,CATRARANSYEQYF
12,TRBV30,TRBJ1-2,CAWSSGNYGYTF
17,TRBV5-4,TRBJ2-7,CASSLRRGLSGSYEQYF
14,TRBV7-6,TRBJ1-3,CASSLGTAGNTIYF
14,TRBV25-1,TRBJ2-2,CASSGSGETGELFF
15,TRBV18,TRBJ2-7,CASQPAAWGSYEQYF
16,TRBV19,TRBJ1-2,CASSTPLGQGLGGYTF
17,TRBV18,TRBJ1-2,CASSLTTGQSKGYGYTF
15,TRBV6-1,TRBJ2-3,CASEYSGSTTDTQYF
11,TRBV29-1,TRBJ2-7,CSGRTSYEQYF
13,TRBV5-1,TRBJ2-1,CASSYREGNEQFF
13,TRBV6-5,TRBJ2-1,CASSYGTGGEQFF
15,TRBV7-6,TRBJ2-2,CASSKEGVTTGELFF
12,TRBV5-6,TRBJ1-1,CASSLRGTEAFF
14,TRBV7-6,TRBJ2-3,CASSSRAEGDTQYF
12,TRBV9,TRBJ2-3,CASQSSLGTQYF
18,TRBV9,TRBJ2-2,CASSVGLAGGSNTGELFF
14,TRBV6-6,TRBJ1-3,CASRAGTGGNTIYF
14,TRBV2,TRBJ1-1,CATKSGDSNTEAFF
14,TRBV19,TRBJ2-5,CASSMAGGQETQYF
16,TRBV7-3,TRBJ2-3,CASSVHSGGTGDTQYF
16,TRBV23-1,TRBJ1-5,CASSQLGRVSNQPQHF
15,TRBV6-5,TRBJ2-4,CASSSRTGTRNIQYF
14,TRBV21-1,TRBJ1-1,CASSNGPEATEAFF
14,TRBV19,TRBJ2-2,CASTLRSYTGELFF
16,TRBV7-2,TRBJ1-3,CASSPLAITTGNTIYF
14,TRBV11-2,TRBJ1-1,CASSLGAPGTEAFF
15,TRBV15,TRBJ1-1,CATSLAGQGRFEAFF
12,TRBV18,TRBJ1-1,CASSGGAAGAFF
12,TRBV2,TRBJ2-7,CASRRDRNEQYF
15,TRBV27,TRBJ2-7,CASSRYRGDQDEQYF
13,TRBV27,TRBJ2-2,CASSGRNTGELFF
13,TRBV27,TRBJ2-4,CASSPLAKNIQYF
15,TRBV7-2,TRBJ2-5,CASSWTPSGRETQYF
15,TRBV5-6,TRBJ1-6,CASSSRDSVASPLHF
15,TRBV7-9,TRBJ2-2,CASSLGRRWTGELFF
15,TRBV28,TRBJ1-1,CASRSGLTGRRGAFF
15,TRBV6-5,TRBJ2-3,CASTQGSMSADTQYF
15,TRBV27,TRBJ2-6,CASSLTGIGANVLTF
14,TRBV2,TRBJ2-5,CASIPSEYQETQYF
15,TRBV7-9,TRBJ2-1,CASSLAPSAYNEQFF
15,TRBV7-2,TRBJ1-4,CASSLRDRVTEKLFF
13,TRBV6-6,TRBJ1-2,CASSHSSTGRAFF
13,TRBV7-2,TRBJ2-7,CASSSSGTYEQYF
15,TRBV11-2,TRBJ2-1,CASSPTSGRAHEQFF
15,TRBV19,TRBJ1-2,CASSISTVDNYGYTF
18,TRBV7-9,TRBJ2-1,CASSLRSGGGSSYNEQFF
14,TRBV4-2,TRBJ1-2,CASSQEGTGVGYTF